These 15 T cell receptor beta chains were sequenced from one sample in a study of regulatory T cells in long-lasting Graves disease. Time point specified: newly diagnosed GD, antithyroid drugs for less than 3 months. Preparation of the TCR library used RNA extracted from PBMCs. Both iRepertoire HTBI primers and Arm-PCR of CDR3 regions were used to build the TCR beta libraries. MiXCR, run by TCRdb on the multiplex PCR reads, gives a single entry per CDR3 protein. Of 550,000 to 650,000 distinct CDR3 sequences listed, about 15% are singletons. The same specimen was also included in a second study, on T cells in Graves' hyperthyroidism and ophthalmopathy.

Sample: peripheral blood mononuclear cells (PBMCs), taken at new diagnosis, from a patient treated with antithyroid drugs. Source of these receptors: a man aged 18 to 29 with Graves disease.

This clonotype came up many times. The rearrangement joins TRBV10-2 to TRBJ2-7; 9 bases fit TRBD2. The CDR3 is 13 amino acids. V dropped 7 bases and J dropped 3; count of bases not matched to a gene: 4. Germline CDR1 WSHSY, CDR2 SAAADI. The CDR3 DNA reads as TGCGCCAGCAAGGATAGCGGGAGCTACGAGCAGTACTTC. It specifies CASKDSGSYEQYF.

This clonotype appeared many times. This sequence joins TRBV5-1 and TRBJ2-5, with D perhaps TRBD1 (5 bases). The CDR3 totals 15 residues. Trimming took off 4 bases at V and 0 bases at J, with 13 bases between the two ends. Looked up from germline, CDR1 is SGHRS and CDR2 is YFSETQ. CDR3 coding DNA: TGCGCCAGCAGCCCCGAGTACAGGTACCAAGAGACCCAGTACTTC. Protein product: CASSPEYRYQETQYF.

Ten or more counts support this clonotype. J is TRBJ2-1 and V is TRBV12-5, with D tentatively TRBD2 (6 bases). The CDR3 covers 14 residues. The germline V gene has CDR1 LGHNT and CDR2 FRNRAP. V gave up 7 bases and J gave up 6 bases, with 16 bases separating them. CDR3 amino acids: CASASGGGFNEQFF. The CDR3 coding sequence is TGTGCTAGTGCTTCTGGGGGAGGCTTCAATGAGCAGTTCTTC.

This clonotype has more than one count but fewer than ten. The DNA for the CDR3 is TGCAGTGCCGGGCCCGCCCTGGATGAGCAGTTCTTC. Translation gives CSAGPALDEQFF. The rearrangement uses TRBV20-1 and TRBJ2-1; no firm D call. The CDR3 has 12 amino acids. Trimming took 6 bases from V and 8 from J, leaving 14 bases between them. Germline loops: CDR1 DFQATT, CDR2 SNEGSKA (reference sequence).

About this clonotype: A much larger clone is a single base away; this may be a read error. J is TRBJ1-1 and V is TRBV5-1; possibly TRBD1 for D (5 bases). Germline values: CDR1 SGHRS, CDR2 YFSETQ. The CDR3 covers 12 residues. CDR3 bases: TGCGCCAGCAGCTTGCGGGGCCGTGAAGCTTCCTTT. The encoded protein is CASSLRGREASF. Full variable domain (remainder filled in from reference TRBV5-1 and TRBJ1-1): KAGVTQTPRYLIKTRGQQVTLSCSPISGHRSVSWYQQTPGQGLQFLFEYFSETQRNKGNFPGRFSGRQFSNSRSEMNVSTLELGDSALYLCASSLRGREASFGQGTRLTVV.

This clonotype was seen ten or more times. This chain joins TRBV30 and TRBJ1-1; D gene ambiguous. This CDR3 is 12 amino acids long. CDR1 GTSNPN and CDR2 SVGIG come from the germline V gene (reference sequence). V was trimmed by 3 bases and J by 10 bases, leaving 15 bases between them. The CDR3 coding sequence is TGTGCCTGGAGGGTCGCTTTGATGGGAGCTTTCTTT. Translating it yields CAWRVALMGAFF.

This clonotype was seen at least ten times. V and J are TRBV5-1 and TRBJ2-7, with D unresolved. Germline values: CDR1 SGHRS, CDR2 YFSETQ. CDR3 length: 15 residues. The V and J ends lost 0 bases and 0 bases respectively, with 10 bases between them. The CDR3 nucleotides read TGCGCCAGCAGCTTGGCTTGGGGATTCTCCTACGAGCAGTACTTC. Its protein is CASSLAWGFSYEQYF.

This clonotype was counted between two and nine times. The chain employs TRBV20-1 and TRBJ1-1; no reliable D call. From germline, CDR1 is DFQATT and CDR2 SNEGSKA (reference sequence). V dropped 8 bases and J dropped 1 base, with 11 bases sitting between them. CDR3 length equals 12 residues. The CDR3: CSPRRGNTEAFF. As DNA, the CDR3 is TGCAGTCCCCGCCGGGGGAACACTGAAGCTTTCTTT.

The gene calls are TRBV18 and TRBJ2-7, with a weak D call TRBD1 (6 bases). CDR3 length: 15 amino acids. Germline lookup yields CDR1 KGHSH and CDR2 LQKENI. V lost 3 bases to trimming and J lost 2 bases, with 14 bases between them. The CDR3 here is CASSPSGTTTYEQYF. In nucleotides, the CDR3 is TGTGCCAGCTCACCTTCCGGGACAACCACCTACGAGCAGTACTTC. Full variable domain (rest looked up from reference TRBV18 and TRBJ2-7): NAGVMQNPRHLVRRRGQEARLRCSPMKGHSHVYWYRQLPEEGLKFMVYLQKENIIDESGMPKERFSAEFPKEGPSILRIQQVVRGDSAAYFCASSPSGTTTYEQYFGPGTRLTVT.

Ten or more counts support this clonotype. The rearrangement joins TRBV20-1 to TRBJ2-7; 8 bases are a match to TRBD1. The V segment lost 3 bases and the J segment 5 bases; nucleotides outside the gene matches: 6. CDR1 and CDR2 (germline): DFQATT, SNEGSKA (reference sequence). This CDR3 region has 13 residues. CDR3 sequence: CSARDRVKDEQYF. The CDR3, as DNA: TGCAGTGCTAGGGACAGGGTAAAAGACGAGCAGTACTTC.

J is TRBJ2-7 and V is TRBV5-6, with 9 bases matching TRBD1. The germline V gene has CDR1 SGHDT and CDR2 YYEEEE. Germline trimming cut 0 bases from V and 2 bases from J; bases unmatched to any gene: 9. The CDR3 has 17 amino acids. CDR3 protein: CASSLEVDRDRAYEQYF. The CDR3 bases are TGTGCCAGCAGCTTGGAGGTAGACCGGGACAGGGCCTACGAGCAGTACTTC.

This clonotype was found a few times. This chain links TRBV29-1 with TRBJ1-2; D possibly corresponds to TRBD1 (5 bases). CDR3 length: 14 residues. The germline V gene has CDR1 SQVTM and CDR2 ANQGSEA. The V end was cut by 0 bases, the J end by 4 bases, with 12 bases between. Written as DNA, the CDR3 is TGCAGCGTTGAAGAGGTACGGGACCCCTATGGCTACACCTTC. Amino acids: CSVEEVRDPYGYTF.

In this sample, this clonotype turned up many times. The CDR3 coding sequence is TGTGCCAGCAGACGGGACAGTTTTGATAGCAATCAGCCCCAGCATTTT. Amino acids: CASRRDSFDSNQPQHF. The chain is built from TRBV12-3 or TRBV12-4 and TRBJ1-5; TRBD1 matches at 7 bases. With 6 bases clipped from V and 0 bases from J, the junction kept 8 bases outside the gene matches. The CDR3 has 16 residues.

The genes are TRBV27 and TRBJ1-2; D is possibly TRBD1 (6 bases). CDR3 length: 15 amino acids. CDR1 and CDR2 (germline): MNHEY, SMNVEV (reference sequence). Trimming removed 6 bases from V and 4 bases from J, with 18 bases in between. Written as DNA, the CDR3 is TGTGCCAGCAGGGAACGGCCGGGACAATTCTATGGCTACACCTTC. Amino acids: CASRERPGQFYGYTF.

This clonotype was seen more than once but under ten times. CDR3 bases: TGTGCCAGCAGTTTGTCACGGACTAGCGGGAGTGAGACCCAGTACTTC. Translating it yields CASSLSRTSGSETQYF. This chain connects TRBV28 to TRBJ2-5, with 13 bases aligning to TRBD2. With V trimmed by 3 bases and J by 5 bases, 6 bases remained unmatched. The germline V gene has CDR1 MDHEN and CDR2 SYDVKM. There are 16 residues in the CDR3.